Shown below are 30 T cell receptor beta chains from a single sample sequenced in a study of cytomegalovirus exposure and HLA in healthy donors. 13 Jbeta primers and 60 Vbeta primers were used for the PCR. Using immunoSEQ multiplex PCR, the repertoire was profiled, and TCRdb retains in-frame clones only, with some absent. The data show about 200,000 clones, with 60% to 80% seen just once and approximately 3.9% held by the top ten. The sequenced sample was PBMCs. These receptors were collected from a male donor in good health and CMV-seronegative.

The chain combines TRBV28 with TRBJ2-4; 7 positions match TRBD2. Germline CDR1 is MDHEN and CDR2 is SYDVKM. V was pared by 8 bases and J by 0 bases, with 4 bases of the junction left unmatched. The CDR3 totals 14 residues. CDR3 protein: CASGEGLAKNIQYF. CDR3 sequence (DNA): TGTGCCAGCGGGGAGGGCCTAGCCAAAAACATTCAGTACTTC.

J is TRBJ2-5 and V is TRBV5-4; possibly TRBD2 for D (6 bases). The J call may be wrong; the DNA end is better matched by TRBJ2-7. Germline V gene sequence: CDR1 SGHNT, CDR2 YYREEE (reference sequence). The CDR3 has 14 amino acids. This chain's CDR3 is CASSGGLDPYEQYF. CDR3 nucleotides: TGTGCCAGCAGCGGGGGACTGGATCCCTACGAGCAGTACTTC.

For the CDR3, the DNA is TGTGCCAGCAGCCAGCCACAGGGTATTCGGTACTTC. Protein product: CASSQPQGIRYF. This chain joins TRBV14 and TRBJ2-7, with D perhaps matching TRBD1 (6 bases). The V gene lost 3 bases and the J gene lost 12 bases, with 15 bases spanning the gap. Per the germline V gene, CDR1 is SGHDN and CDR2 is FVKESK. CDR3 size: 12 residues.

The chain carries TRBV5-4 and TRBJ2-7; 11 nucleotides agree with TRBD2. Germline CDR1 SGHNT, CDR2 YYREEE (reference sequence). The CDR3 length is 15 residues. Losses at the gene ends were 2 bases for V and 6 bases for J; bases not matched to a gene: 7. The CDR3 sequence: CASSLIAGGLSEQYF. The CDR3 region has the DNA TGTGCCAGCAGCTTAATAGCGGGAGGGCTAAGCGAGCAGTACTTC.

The chain has TRBV6-5 and TRBJ1-6; TRBD1 aligns across 11 bases. This CDR3 spans 15 amino acids. The junction had 4 bases not matched to a gene; V was cut back by 2 bases and J by 10 bases. Germline lookup yields CDR1 MNHEY and CDR2 SVGAGI. The chain's CDR3 is CASSYGTGGHSPLHF. CDR3 DNA: TGTGCCAGCAGTTACGGGACAGGGGGTCACTCACCCCTCCACTTT.

This clone has a count of ten or more. The J gene is TRBJ2-3, the V gene TRBV4-1, with 7 bases fitting TRBD1. With V trimmed by 5 bases and J by 6 bases, 14 bases remained unmatched. Germline CDR1 and CDR2: MGHRA and YSYEKL. CDR3 length equals 16 residues. CDR3 loop: CASSSPEGAKMDTQYF. In nucleotides, the CDR3 is TGCGCCAGCAGCTCCCCAGAGGGGGCGAAAATGGATACGCAGTATTTT.

This chain uses TRBV7-9 with TRBJ2-1, with TRBD1 as a possible D gene (6 bases). V lost 6 bases to trimming and J lost 14 bases, with 20 bases between them. This CDR3 is 13 amino acids long. Germline-derived CDR1 and CDR2 are SEHNR and FQNEAQ (reference sequence). CDR3 DNA: TGTGCCAGCAGGCTATATGGCAGGGGATCGGAGTTCTTC. Its protein product is CASRLYGRGSEFF.

This sequence joins TRBV2 and TRBJ1-2; 7 positions match TRBD1. The CDR3 is 15 residues long. In germline, CDR1 is SNHLY, CDR2 FYNNEI. Trimming removed 3 bases from V and 0 bases from J; junction bases left unmatched: 4. The CDR3 region is CASSETGRANYGYTF. The CDR3 DNA reads TGTGCCAGCAGTGAGACAGGGCGAGCTAACTATGGCTACACCTTC.

The chain employs TRBV19 and TRBJ1-2; D gene ambiguous. There are 18 residues in the CDR3. V dropped 3 bases and J dropped 2 bases, with 22 bases sitting between them. CDR1 LNHDA and CDR2 SQIVND come from the germline V gene (reference sequence). The CDR3 nucleotides read TGTGCCAGTAGTATGAAGGCGTTGGACGGACTCAGAAACTATGGCTACACCTTC. Translation: CASSMKALDGLRNYGYTF.

The V and J genes are TRBV5-5 and TRBJ1-4; unclear D gene. Trimming removed 3 bases at V and 0 bases at J, with 9 bases between. Per germline, CDR1 SGHKS and CDR2 YYEKEE (reference sequence). The CDR3 consists of 15 residues. The CDR3 DNA reads TGTGCCAGCAGCTACGACGGGGCAACTAATGAAAAACTGTTTTTT. Translated: CASSYDGATNEKLFF.

In this sample, this clone turned up a few times. This chain connects TRBV6-5 to TRBJ2-7; D ambiguous. The germline V gene encodes CDR1 MNHEY and CDR2 SVGAGI. Deletions cut 2 bases from V and 3 bases from J, with 8 bases between. This CDR3 comprises 13 residues. As DNA, the CDR3 is TGTGCCAGCAGTTACGCGGCTATCTACGAGCAGTACTTC. Translated: CASSYAAIYEQYF.

The chain joins TRBV6-5 to TRBJ1-5; D is ambiguous. Trimming took off 1 base at V and 4 bases at J, with 5 bases between the two ends. Germline assignment: CDR1 MNHEY and CDR2 SVGAGI. This CDR3 is built from 13 residues. CDR3 nucleotides: TGTGCCAGCAGTTACTTCCCAAATCAGCCCCAGCATTTT. The encoded protein is CASSYFPNQPQHF.

The V gene is TRBV29-1, the J gene TRBJ1-2, with 9 bases that match TRBD1. Per germline, CDR1 SQVTM and CDR2 ANQGSEA. This CDR3 contains 12 residues. This CDR3 is CTTSGQGNGYTF. Written as DNA, the CDR3 is TGCACCACATCGGGACAGGGAAATGGCTACACCTTC. Based on the CDR3 plus reference TRBV29-1 and TRBJ1-2, the full variable domain is SAVISQKPSRDICQRGTSLTIQCQVDSQVTMMFWYRQQPGQSLTLIATANQGSEATYESGFVIDKFPISRPNLTFSTLTVSNMSPEDSSIYLCTTSGQGNGYTFGSGTRLTVV.

This clone was observed many times. V is TRBV5-1 and J is TRBJ1-5; D is possibly TRBD1 (5 bases). V was clipped by 8 bases and J by 2 bases, with 17 bases between them. This CDR3 comprises 15 residues. Germline CDR1 SGHRS, CDR2 YFSETQ. The DNA of the CDR3 is TGCGCCAGTCCGCGGGGGACGGGAGGCAATCAGCCCCAGCATTTT. This sequence encodes CASPRGTGGNQPQHF.

The V call is TRBV27, the J call TRBJ2-1; 13 positions match TRBD2. CDR3 length: 15 amino acids. Germline V gene sequence: CDR1 MNHEY, CDR2 SMNVEV (reference sequence). J was trimmed by 7 bases and V by 5 bases; bases with no gene match: 5. CDR3 coding DNA: TGTGCCAGCAGTCCGAGGACTAGCGGGAGAAATGAGCAGTTCTTC. Protein: CASSPRTSGRNEQFF.

This sequence joins TRBV6-5 and TRBJ2-7; 10 bases agree with TRBD2. Germline lookup yields CDR1 MNHEY and CDR2 SVGAGI. The CDR3 contains 16 residues. The trim removed 0 bases at V and 3 bases at J, leaving 5 bases unmatched. The CDR3 is CASSYSGAGGVYEQYF. CDR3 nucleotide sequence: TGTGCCAGCAGTTACTCGGGAGCGGGAGGGGTCTACGAGCAGTACTTC.

This clone ranks as medium-sized. V usage is TRBV5-6 and J usage is TRBJ2-7; D may be TRBD2 (6 bases). The CDR3 has 15 amino acids. The V gene lost 4 bases and the J gene lost 7 bases, with 21 bases spanning the gap. Per germline, CDR1 SGHDT and CDR2 YYEEEE. This chain's CDR3 is CASSLGGTGGLEQYF. The DNA for the CDR3 is TGTGCCAGCAGCCTCGGCGGGACTGGGGGTCTGGAGCAGTACTTC.

The gene calls are TRBV5-4 and TRBJ1-1; 10 positions match TRBD1. The CDR3 runs to 15 residues. Per the germline V gene, CDR1 is SGHNT and CDR2 is YYREEE (reference sequence). V shed 3 bases, J shed 3 bases, and the junction held 5 bases outside the gene matches. For the CDR3, the DNA is TGTGCCAGCAGCTGGACAGGGGGATATCACACTGAAGCTTTCTTT. It is translated as CASSWTGGYHTEAFF.

The chain is built from TRBV29-1 and TRBJ2-7, with 7 bases lining up with TRBD2. CDR3 length: 15 amino acids. The germline V gene has CDR1 SQVTM and CDR2 ANQGSEA. J lost 0 bases, V lost 4 bases, and 9 bases had no gene match. The chain's CDR3 is CSVVPPSGTSYEQYF. As DNA, the CDR3 is TGCAGCGTTGTACCGCCTAGCGGAACCTCCTACGAGCAGTACTTC.

V usage is TRBV7-3 and J usage is TRBJ2-7, with a tentative D call TRBD2 (6 bases). Trimming pared 2 bases from V and 4 bases from J, leaving 12 bases between. The CDR3 loop spans 14 amino acids. Germline V gene lookup returns CDR1 SGHTA and CDR2 FQGTGA. CDR3 in DNA: TGTGCCAGCAGCTTAGGGATCGGGGGTTACGAGCAGTACTTC. Encoded protein: CASSLGIGGYEQYF.

CDR3 DNA sequence: TGTGCCAGCAGCTTAGTGGTTGGGACTAGCGGTAACAATGAGCAGTTCTTC. The encoded protein is CASSLVVGTSGNNEQFF. The rearrangement uses TRBV7-7 and TRBJ2-1, with 11 bases aligning to TRBD2. This CDR3 is built from 17 residues. Trimming removed 1 base from V and 5 bases from J; junction bases left unmatched: 7. The germline V gene has CDR1 SSHAT and CDR2 FNYEAQ (reference sequence).

This chain links TRBV7-6 with TRBJ2-1; 7 bases line up with TRBD2. Per the germline V gene, CDR1 is SGHVS and CDR2 is FNYEAQ. The length of the CDR3 is 15 residues. The V segment lost 1 base and the J segment 6 bases; nucleotides outside the gene matches: 6. CDR3 loop: CASSLGGTTPNEQFF. The CDR3 DNA sequence: TGTGCCAGCAGCTTAGGAGGGACTACGCCCAATGAGCAGTTCTTC.

The chain combines TRBV11-1 with TRBJ2-6; weak D call: TRBD1 (6 bases). With 4 bases removed from V and 4 bases from J, the gap between germline ends came to 11 bases. The CDR3 is 15 residues long. Germline V gene lookup returns CDR1 SGHAT and CDR2 FQDESV (reference sequence). CDR3 region: CASSSTGWGANVLTF. CDR3 nucleotides: TGTGCCAGCAGCTCAACAGGGTGGGGGGCCAACGTCCTGACTTTC.

The chain recombines TRBV15 with TRBJ1-2; D not certain. V was trimmed by 1 base and J by 4 bases, leaving 13 bases between them. CDR3 length: 15 amino acids. Germline V CDR1 and CDR2: LNHNV, YYDKDF (reference sequence). This CDR3 reads CATSRGEARGYGYTF. The CDR3 DNA reads as TGTGCCACCAGCAGAGGGGAGGCCCGGGGCTATGGCTACACCTTC.

The CDR3 protein is CASSQRLAATGELFF. Here the CDR3 DNA reads TGTGCCAGCAGCCAAAGGCTAGCAGCTACCGGGGAGCTGTTTTTT. The chain has TRBV16 and TRBJ2-2; D might be TRBD2 (5 bases). The CDR3 spans 15 residues. V was clipped by 2 bases and J by 5 bases, with 12 bases between them. Germline-derived CDR1 and CDR2 are KGHSY and FQNENV.

The rearrangement joins TRBV6-4 to TRBJ1-5, with 7 bases aligning to TRBD1. The J segment lost 4 bases and the V segment lost 6 bases, leaving 6 bases of the junction unmatched. The length of the CDR3 is 14 residues. Per germline, CDR1 MRHNA and CDR2 SNTAGT. The CDR3 nucleotides read TGTGCCAGCAGCCCAGCAGGGGGAAATCAGCCCCAGCATTTT. This encodes CASSPAGGNQPQHF.

V is TRBV11-2 and J is TRBJ1-1, with 9 positions matching TRBD1. V gave up 3 bases and J gave up 5 bases; unmatched junction bases: 10. The length of the CDR3 is 16 residues. Germline V CDR1 and CDR2: SGHAT, FQNNGV. The CDR3 loop is CASSFEPGQGPTEAFF. The DNA of the CDR3 is TGTGCCAGCAGCTTCGAACCGGGACAGGGTCCTACTGAAGCTTTCTTT.

The chain links TRBV5-1 to TRBJ1-1; D is possibly TRBD1 (5 bases). The V end was cut by 0 bases, the J end by 5 bases, with 14 bases between. The germline V gene has CDR1 SGHRS and CDR2 YFSETQ. This CDR3 region has 15 residues. The CDR3 DNA sequence: TGCGCCAGCAGCTTGGGCTGGGGGGATTGGACTGAAGCTTTCTTT. This gives the protein CASSLGWGDWTEAFF.

The chain combines TRBV9 with TRBJ1-3; D is possibly TRBD1 (5 bases). V dropped 0 bases and J dropped 0 bases, with 7 bases sitting between them. Germline V lookup: CDR1 SGDLS, CDR2 YYNGEE. This CDR3 has 15 amino acids. CDR3 nucleotide sequence: TGTGCCAGCAGCGTAGGGGGGGGCTCTGGAAACACCATATATTTT. Its protein is CASSVGGGSGNTIYF. The full variable domain, its missing parts supplied by reference TRBV9 and TRBJ1-3, is DSGVTQTPKHLITATGQRVTLRCSPRSGDLSVYWYQQSLDQGLQFLIQYYNGEERAKGNILERFSAQQFPDLHSELNLSSLELGDSALYFCASSVGGGSGNTIYFGEGSWLTVV.

The V and J genes are TRBV11-2 and TRBJ2-1; maybe TRBD2 (6 bases). Trimming left V 1 base short and J 4 bases short, with 14 bases between. The CDR3 length is 16 residues. Germline values: CDR1 SGHAT, CDR2 FQNNGV. CDR3 sequence: CASSLGGESLYNEQFF. The CDR3 DNA sequence: TGTGCCAGCAGCTTAGGGGGGGAGTCTCTGTACAATGAGCAGTTCTTC.